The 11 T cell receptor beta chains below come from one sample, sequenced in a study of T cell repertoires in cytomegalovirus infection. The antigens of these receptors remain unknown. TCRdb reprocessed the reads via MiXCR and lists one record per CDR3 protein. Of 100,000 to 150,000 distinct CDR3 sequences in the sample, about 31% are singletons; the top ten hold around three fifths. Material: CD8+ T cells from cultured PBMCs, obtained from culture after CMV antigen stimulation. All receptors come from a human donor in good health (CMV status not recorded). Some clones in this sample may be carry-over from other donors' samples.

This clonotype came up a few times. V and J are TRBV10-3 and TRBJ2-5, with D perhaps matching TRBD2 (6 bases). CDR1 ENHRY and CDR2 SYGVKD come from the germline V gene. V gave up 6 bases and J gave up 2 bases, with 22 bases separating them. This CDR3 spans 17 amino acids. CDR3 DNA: TGTGCCATCAGCGAAAGGTGGACTACCGGCCCACAAGAGACCCAGTACTTC. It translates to CAISERWTTGPQETQYF.

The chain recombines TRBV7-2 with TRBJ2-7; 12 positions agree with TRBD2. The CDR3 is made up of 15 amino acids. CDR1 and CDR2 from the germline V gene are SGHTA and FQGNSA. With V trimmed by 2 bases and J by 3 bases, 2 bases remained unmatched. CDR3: CASSLTSGGIYEQYF. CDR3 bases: TGTGCCAGCAGCTTAACTAGCGGGGGGATCTACGAGCAGTACTTC.

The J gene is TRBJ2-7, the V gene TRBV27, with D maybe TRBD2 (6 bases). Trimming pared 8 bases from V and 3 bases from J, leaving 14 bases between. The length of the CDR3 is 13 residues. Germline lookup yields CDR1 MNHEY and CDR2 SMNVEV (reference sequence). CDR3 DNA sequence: TGTGCCAGCGGAGCGGGTATATACTACGAGCAGTACTTC. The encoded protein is CASGAGIYYEQYF.

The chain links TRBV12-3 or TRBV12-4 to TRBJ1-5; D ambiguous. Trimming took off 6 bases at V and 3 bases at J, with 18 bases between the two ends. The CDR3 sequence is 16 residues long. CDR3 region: CASSQISADLNQPQHF. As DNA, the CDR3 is TGTGCCAGCAGCCAAATTAGCGCAGACCTCAATCAGCCCCAGCATTTT.

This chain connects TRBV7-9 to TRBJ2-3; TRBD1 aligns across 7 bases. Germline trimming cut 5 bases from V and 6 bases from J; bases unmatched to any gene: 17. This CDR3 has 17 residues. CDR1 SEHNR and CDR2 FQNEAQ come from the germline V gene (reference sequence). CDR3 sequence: CASSRPDRVQTLDTQYF. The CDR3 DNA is TGTGCCAGCAGCAGACCTGACAGGGTACAGACGTTGGATACGCAGTATTTT.

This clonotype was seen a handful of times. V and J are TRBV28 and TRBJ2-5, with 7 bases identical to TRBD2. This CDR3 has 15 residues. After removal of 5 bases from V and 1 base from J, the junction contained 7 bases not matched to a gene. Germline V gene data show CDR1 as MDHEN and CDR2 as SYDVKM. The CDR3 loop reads CASSRDWEGQETQYF. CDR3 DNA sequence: TGTGCCAGCAGTCGCGACTGGGAGGGCCAAGAGACCCAGTACTTC.

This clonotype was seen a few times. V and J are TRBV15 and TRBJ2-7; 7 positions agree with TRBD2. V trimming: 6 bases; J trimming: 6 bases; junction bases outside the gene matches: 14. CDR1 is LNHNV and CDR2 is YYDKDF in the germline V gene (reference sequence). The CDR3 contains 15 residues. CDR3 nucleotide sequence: TGTGCCACCAGTTACCGGGGGGTCCCCCCTACCGAGCAGTACTTC. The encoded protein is CATSYRGVPPTEQYF.

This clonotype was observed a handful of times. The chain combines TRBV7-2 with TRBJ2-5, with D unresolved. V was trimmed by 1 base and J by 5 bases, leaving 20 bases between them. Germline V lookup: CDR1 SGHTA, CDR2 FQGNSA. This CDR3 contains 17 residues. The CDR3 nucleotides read TGTGCCAGCAGCTTAGAGCTCGGTGGAACTAAGGGTGAGACCCAGTACTTC. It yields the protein CASSLELGGTKGETQYF.

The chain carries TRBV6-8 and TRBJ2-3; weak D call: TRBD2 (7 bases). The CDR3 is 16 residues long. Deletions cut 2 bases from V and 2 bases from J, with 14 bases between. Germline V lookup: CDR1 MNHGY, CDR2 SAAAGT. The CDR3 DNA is TGTGCCAGCAGTTACAGTGGGGGGGCGTTCACAGATACGCAGTATTTT. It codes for CASSYSGGAFTDTQYF.

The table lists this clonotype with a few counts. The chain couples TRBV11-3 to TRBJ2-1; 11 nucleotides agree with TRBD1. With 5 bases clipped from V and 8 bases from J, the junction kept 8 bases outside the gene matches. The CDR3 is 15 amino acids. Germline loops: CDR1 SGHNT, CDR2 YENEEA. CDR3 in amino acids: CASSNGQGAKDEQFF. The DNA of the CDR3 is TGTGCCAGCAGCAACGGACAGGGGGCGAAGGATGAGCAGTTCTTC.

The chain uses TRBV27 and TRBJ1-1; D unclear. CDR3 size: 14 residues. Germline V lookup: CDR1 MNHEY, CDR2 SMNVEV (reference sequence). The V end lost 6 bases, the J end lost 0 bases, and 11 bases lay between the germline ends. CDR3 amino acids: CASSLTLLNTEAFF. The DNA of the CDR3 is TGTGCCAGCAGCCTGACACTACTGAACACTGAAGCTTTCTTT.